These 2 T cell receptor beta chains came from one sample sequenced in a study of persistence of HIV-infected CD4 T cells. Their specific antigens are unknown. Sequencing used immunoSEQ version 4 in survey mode. TCRdb's table, derived via immunoSEQ multiplex PCR, lists solely in-frame clones and lacks some. This table holds around 40,000 clones, more than 80% found once. Cells were stimulated nonspecifically with anti-CD3/anti-CD28 magnetic beads. Sorting selected CD4+ T cells upregulating both CD40 ligand and CD69. Sequences were derived from CD4+ T cells sorted from PBMCs after roughly 20-hour stimulation, sampled from a patient who received antiretroviral therapy. The receptors stem from an adult man with HIV who was CMV-seropositive.

The chain carries TRBV7-9 and TRBJ1-5, with D possibly being TRBD1 (5 bases). V was trimmed by 5 bases and J by 4 bases, leaving 12 bases between them. The CDR3 totals 14 residues. From germline, CDR1 is SEHNR and CDR2 FQNEAQ (reference sequence). CDR3 DNA sequence: TGTGCCAGCAGCCCGGACGGGGGAAATCAGCCCCAGCATTTT. Amino acid sequence: CASSPDGGNQPQHF.

The chain joins TRBV9 to TRBJ1-6; TRBD1 matches at 10 bases. Germline V CDR1 and CDR2: SGDLS, YYNGEE. The CDR3 sequence is 15 residues long. Trimming took 2 bases from V and 10 from J; bases not matched to a gene: 6. The CDR3 bases are TGTGCCAGCAGCGTTGCCGGGACAGGGGACTCACCCCTCCACTTT. It yields the protein CASSVAGTGDSPLHF.